Listed here are 23 T cell receptor beta chains from one sample, sequenced in a study of CD8 T cells in ankylosing spondylitis. TCRdb reanalysed the 5' RACE reads using MiXCR and keeps one entry per CDR3 protein. The sample contains roughly 130,000 distinct CDR3 sequences, approximately 10% of which appear only once. The sample was blood, either unsorted or a sorted T cell fraction (not recorded which). The receptor set was obtained from a male donor with ankylosing spondylitis or in good health (not recorded which).

This clonotype was picked up many times. The chain couples TRBV28 to TRBJ2-7; 8 nucleotides align to TRBD2. Germline loops: CDR1 MDHEN, CDR2 SYDVKM. The V gene end was trimmed by 6 bases and the J gene end by 3 bases; junction bases not matched to a gene: 1. The CDR3 runs to 12 residues. The CDR3 protein is CASRGLVYEQYF. CDR3 DNA sequence: TGTGCCAGCAGGGGACTAGTCTACGAGCAGTACTTC. The full variable domain, completed using reference TRBV28 and TRBJ2-7, is DVKVTQSSRYLVKRTGEKVFLECVQDMDHENMFWYRQDPGLGLRLIYFSYDVKMKEKGDIPEGYSVSREKKERFSLILESASTNQTSMYLCASRGLVYEQYFGPGTRLTVT.

In its sample, this clonotype was seen many times. This chain links TRBV11-2 with TRBJ2-2, with D perhaps matching TRBD1 or TRBD2 (5 bases each). Trimming took 1 base from V and 1 from J, leaving 19 bases between them. Germline V gene data show CDR1 as SGHAT and CDR2 as FQNNGV. There are 19 residues in the CDR3. CDR3: CASSLVGTGIAKNTGELFF. CDR3 nucleotide sequence: TGTGCCAGCAGCTTAGTTGGGACGGGCATAGCGAAGAACACCGGGGAGCTGTTTTTT.

This clonotype was seen ten or more times. This chain joins TRBV7-2 and TRBJ2-5, with a possible D match to TRBD2 (5 bases). Trimming pared 0 bases from V and 1 base from J, leaving 6 bases between. The CDR3 sequence is 14 residues long. The germline V gene encodes CDR1 SGHTA and CDR2 FQGNSA. This chain's CDR3 is CASSLASGQETQYF. The CDR3 region has the DNA TGTGCCAGCAGCTTAGCCAGCGGCCAAGAGACCCAGTACTTC.

Worth noting for this clonotype: A much larger clonotype is one base distant, so this may be a read error. The chain uses TRBV11-2 and TRBJ2-3; 14 positions agree with TRBD2. The germline V gene encodes CDR1 SGHAT and CDR2 FQNNGV. The CDR3 totals 18 residues. The trim removed 1 base at V and 6 bases at J, leaving 9 bases unmatched. The CDR3: CASSLVGTSGGLPDTQYF. For the CDR3, the DNA is TGTGCCAGCAGCTTAGTCGGGACTAGCGGGGGCCTGCCCGATACGCAGTATTTT.

In this sample, this clonotype turned up many times. The V and J genes are TRBV7-3 and TRBJ2-1, with 9 nucleotides matching TRBD2. J was trimmed by 2 bases and V by 5 bases; bases with no gene match: 4. The CDR3 has 15 residues. In germline, CDR1 is SGHTA, CDR2 FQGTGA. The CDR3 here is CASSPTSGPYNEQFF. CDR3 nucleotides: TGTGCCAGCAGCCCCACTAGCGGGCCCTACAATGAGCAGTTCTTC.

This clonotype was observed many times. The chain recombines TRBV29-1 with TRBJ2-7; D unclear. From germline, CDR1 is SQVTM and CDR2 ANQGSEA. V shed 6 bases and J shed 0 bases, with 9 bases lying between them. This CDR3 contains 12 residues. The CDR3 region has the DNA TGCAGCGTCCAGGAGAGCTCCTACGAGCAGTACTTC. It codes for CSVQESSYEQYF.

A remark on this clonotype: One end of the junction varies from germline; a read error may be responsible. The chain has TRBV29-1 and TRBJ2-1; 8 bases align to TRBD1. Per the germline V gene, CDR1 is SQVTM and CDR2 is ANQGSEA. The CDR3 is made up of 14 amino acids. CDR3 nucleotides: TGCAGCGTTGGTCCAGGGGGCAACTACAATGTGCAGTTCTTC. Translating gives CSVGPGGNYNVQFF.

This clonotype appeared a few times. This chain connects TRBV7-9 to TRBJ1-1; D is uncertain. Germline-derived CDR1 and CDR2 are SEHNR and FQNEAQ (reference sequence). V gave up 5 bases and J gave up 4 bases, with 11 bases separating them. This CDR3 contains 13 residues. The CDR3 spells CASSHDGVTEAFF. Here the CDR3 DNA reads TGTGCCAGCAGCCACGATGGGGTCACTGAAGCTTTCTTT.

This clonotype came up a few times. This chain connects TRBV5-1 to TRBJ2-5, with 8 nucleotides matching TRBD2. CDR1 is SGHRS and CDR2 is YFSETQ in the germline V gene. The V gene end was trimmed by 0 bases and the J gene end by 1 base; junction bases not matched to a gene: 5. The CDR3 runs to 16 residues. CDR3 protein: CASSLAPSGSQETQYF. The CDR3 nucleotides read TGCGCCAGCAGCTTGGCCCCAAGCGGGAGCCAAGAGACCCAGTACTTC.

This clonotype was counted ten times or more. The gene calls are TRBV20-1 and TRBJ2-1; tentatively, D is TRBD2 (6 bases). This CDR3 has 16 amino acids. The V and J ends lost 0 bases and 3 bases respectively, with 15 bases between them. Germline lookup yields CDR1 DFQATT and CDR2 SNEGSKA (reference sequence). The DNA of the CDR3 is TGCAGTGCTAGAGATCAGGAGCGGGCCCACTACAATGAGCAGTTCTTC. Translated, it gives CSARDQERAHYNEQFF.

This clonotype was observed at least ten times. The chain carries TRBV9 and TRBJ2-1, with D perhaps TRBD2 (6 bases). CDR1 and CDR2 (germline): SGDLS, YYNGEE. The CDR3 length is 13 residues. Trimming cost V 0 bases and J 10 bases, with 11 bases left between them. The CDR3 DNA reads TGTGCCAGCAGCGTAGAAGACCTAGCGGAGCAGTTCTTC. As protein: CASSVEDLAEQFF.

This clonotype is a singleton in its sample. V gene TRBV3-1 combines with J gene TRBJ2-7; 11 nucleotides align to TRBD1. This CDR3 region has 18 residues. The V gene's germline CDR1 is LGHDT and CDR2 YNNKEL (reference sequence). J was trimmed by 3 bases and V by 11 bases; bases with no gene match: 21. CDR3 amino acids: CAFCFRSGTGGGYYEQYF. The CDR3 DNA follows: TGTGCCTTCTGTTTTAGATCCGGGACAGGGGGTGGCTACTACGAGCAGTACTTC.

The chain joins TRBV5-5 to TRBJ1-1; possibly TRBD1 for D (6 bases). Trimming removed 8 bases from V and 0 bases from J, with 14 bases in between. CDR3 length equals 14 residues. Germline CDR1 is SGHKS and CDR2 is YYEKEE (reference sequence). The CDR3 DNA reads as TGTGCCAGTAGAGGGGGATCCTTGAACACTGAAGCTTTCTTT. It codes for CASRGGSLNTEAFF.

Ten or more counts support this clonotype. The V call is TRBV20-1, the J call TRBJ2-5; the D call may be TRBD1 or TRBD2 (5 bases each). This CDR3 spans 13 amino acids. The ends were cut back, 4 bases at V and 5 bases at J, with 14 bases in the middle. Germline V gene data show CDR1 as DFQATT and CDR2 as SNEGSKA (reference sequence). This CDR3 is CSANLGTHETQYF. The CDR3 DNA reads TGCAGTGCTAACCTCGGGACGCACGAGACCCAGTACTTC.

About this clonotype: A read error may be the cause here, since a much bigger clone is one base away. The rearrangement joins TRBV7-2 to TRBJ2-3; TRBD2 matches 10 bases. This CDR3 has 15 amino acids. The germline V gene encodes CDR1 SGHTA and CDR2 FQGNSA. The CDR3 sequence: CAISLVGTSADTQYF. In DNA form, the CDR3 reads TGTGCCATCAGCTTAGTGGGGACTAGCGCAGATACGCAGTATTTT.

This clonotype showed up many times. This sequence joins TRBV29-1 and TRBJ2-3; D is undetermined. CDR1 is SQVTM, CDR2 ANQGSEA, per germline. Trimming took 1 base from V and 0 from J, leaving 11 bases between them. The CDR3 is 15 residues long. The CDR3 protein is CSVEVSGRSTDTQYF. The CDR3 DNA reads as TGCAGCGTTGAAGTCTCGGGCCGTAGCACAGATACGCAGTATTTT.

This clonotype was seen a handful of times. The V and J genes are TRBV7-2 and TRBJ2-3, with 9 positions matching TRBD2. V lost 5 bases to trimming and J lost 2 bases; unmatched junction nucleotides: 8. The CDR3 sequence is 16 residues long. Germline V lookup: CDR1 SGHTA, CDR2 FQGNSA. In nucleotides, the CDR3 is TGTGCCAGCAGCCCTCAGACTAGCGGACCCACAGATACGCAGTATTTT. This codes for CASSPQTSGPTDTQYF.

This clonotype occurred many times. The rearrangement joins TRBV20-1 to TRBJ2-3, with TRBD2 identical over 12 bases. The CDR3 has 16 amino acids. Germline values: CDR1 DFQATT, CDR2 SNEGSKA (reference sequence). With 0 bases clipped from V and 3 bases from J, the junction kept 4 bases outside the gene matches. CDR3 sequence reads: CSARDLTSGRTDTQYF. CDR3 DNA sequence: TGCAGTGCTAGAGATTTGACTAGCGGGAGAACAGATACGCAGTATTTT.

The J gene is TRBJ1-4, the V gene TRBV29-1, with D tentatively TRBD1 (6 bases). This CDR3 comprises 13 residues. The germline CDR1 and CDR2 sequences are SQVTM and ANQGSEA. V dropped 7 bases and J dropped 7 bases, with 16 bases sitting between them. The chain's CDR3 is CSGAGALGEKLFF. DNA for the CDR3: TGCAGCGGCGCGGGGGCGCTTGGTGAAAAACTGTTTTTT.

This clonotype was seen many times. The J gene is TRBJ1-3, the V gene TRBV11-2, with D unclear. This CDR3 is 12 amino acids long. Looked up from germline, CDR1 is SGHAT and CDR2 is FQNNGV. V shed 6 bases and J shed 4 bases, with 7 bases lying between them. The CDR3 coding sequence is TGTGCCAGCAGTCCTTCCGGAAACACCATATATTTT. It codes for CASSPSGNTIYF.

This clonotype has ten or more counts. CDR3 DNA sequence: TGTGCCAGCAGCTCGGAAGGACTAGCGGGAGAATATTACGGCTACGAGCAGTACTTC. Its translation is CASSSEGLAGEYYGYEQYF. This sequence joins TRBV11-2 and TRBJ2-7; 13 bases match TRBD2. Germline lookup yields CDR1 SGHAT and CDR2 FQNNGV. CDR3 size: 19 residues. The J segment lost 3 bases and the V segment lost 4 bases, leaving 15 bases of the junction unmatched.

This clonotype was recorded at least ten times. The V call is TRBV11-2, the J call TRBJ1-1; no firm D call. Germline loops: CDR1 SGHAT, CDR2 FQNNGV. Trimming removed 5 bases from V and 4 bases from J, with 8 bases in between. The CDR3 has 12 residues. This CDR3 reads CASSNRPTEAFF. The CDR3 coding sequence is TGTGCCAGCAGCAACCGCCCCACTGAAGCTTTCTTT.

Ten or more counts support this clonotype. The chain couples TRBV5-1 to TRBJ2-1; D may be TRBD2 (6 bases). Between the trimmed V and J ends, which lost 1 base and 4 bases, there was a span of 9 bases. Germline V lookup: CDR1 SGHRS, CDR2 YFSETQ. The CDR3 has 14 amino acids. As DNA, the CDR3 is TGCGCCAGCAGCTTGATAGCGGATTACAATGAGCAGTTCTTC. Protein product: CASSLIADYNEQFF. Supplemented by reference TRBV5-1 and TRBJ2-1, the full variable domain reads KAGVTQTPRYLIKTRGQQVTLSCSPISGHRSVSWYQQTPGQGLQFLFEYFSETQRNKGNFPGRFSGRQFSNSRSEMNVSTLELGDSALYLCASSLIADYNEQFFGPGTRLTVL.